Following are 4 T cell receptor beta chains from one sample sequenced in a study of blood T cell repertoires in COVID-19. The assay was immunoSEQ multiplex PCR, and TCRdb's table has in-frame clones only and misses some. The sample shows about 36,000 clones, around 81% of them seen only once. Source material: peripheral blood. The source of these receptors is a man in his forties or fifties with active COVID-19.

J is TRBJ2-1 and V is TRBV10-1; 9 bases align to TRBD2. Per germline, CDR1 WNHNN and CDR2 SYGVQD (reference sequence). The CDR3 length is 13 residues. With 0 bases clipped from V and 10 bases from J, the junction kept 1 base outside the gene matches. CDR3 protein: CASSESLAGEQFF. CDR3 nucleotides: TGCGCCAGCAGTGAGTCGCTAGCGGGGGAGCAGTTCTTC.

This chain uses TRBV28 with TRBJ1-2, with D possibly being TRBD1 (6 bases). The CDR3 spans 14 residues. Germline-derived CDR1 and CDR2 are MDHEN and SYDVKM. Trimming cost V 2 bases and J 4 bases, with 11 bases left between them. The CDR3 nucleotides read TGTGCCAGCAGTTTACAGGGGATGTTCTATGGCTACACCTTC. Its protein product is CASSLQGMFYGYTF.

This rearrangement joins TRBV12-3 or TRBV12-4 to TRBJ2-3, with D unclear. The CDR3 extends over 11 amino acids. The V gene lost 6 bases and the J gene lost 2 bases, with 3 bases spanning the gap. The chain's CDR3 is CASRYTDTQYF. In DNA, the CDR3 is TGTGCCAGCAGATACACAGATACGCAGTATTTT.

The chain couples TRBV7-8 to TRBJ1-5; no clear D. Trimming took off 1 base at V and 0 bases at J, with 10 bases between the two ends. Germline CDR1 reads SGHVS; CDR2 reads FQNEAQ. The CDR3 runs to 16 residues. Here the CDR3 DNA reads TGTGCCAGCAGCTTAGTCCGAACATTTAGCAATCAGCCCCAGCATTTT. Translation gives CASSLVRTFSNQPQHF.